This paragraph reports one T cell receptor beta chain. What it binds is unknown. TCRdb used MiXCR to reprocess the 5' RACE reads, holding one entry per CDR3 protein. This table has around 670,000 distinct CDR3 sequences, 6.1% appearing once. This record comes from a study of identical twins. Findings and limits, study-wide: Memory repertoires showed no such pattern, whereas abundant cord blood beta clonotypes carried fewer insertions.

The CDR3 is made up of 14 amino acids. Trimming stripped 4 bases from V and 0 bases from J, with 10 bases between. Per germline, CDR1 DFQATT and CDR2 SNEGSKA (reference sequence). Specimen: naive T cells sorted from blood. The source is a man between 18 and 29 years old in good health. V and J are TRBV20-1 and TRBJ1-5; D is undetermined. CDR3 coding DNA: TGCAGTGCTAATCCGGGAACTAGCAATCAGCCCCAGCATTTT. Protein product: CSANPGTSNQPQHF.